The sequence of this T cell receptor (beta chain) was determined in a study of blood T cell repertoires in COVID-19. Looking at the study overall: There were acute and convalescent COVID-19 samples, and they came from the United States, Italy and Spain. Sample material is recorded as cDNA or gDNA derived from T cells, B-cell-depleted T cells, or PBMCs.

Original methodology: Counts of nucleated cells, estimated from reference gene primer amplification, were obtained. Assay: immunoSEQ multiplex PCR; the TCRdb copy retains only in-frame clones and omits some. V and J calls and clone size come straight from that table; D and trimming were deduced from the DNA. The table includes over 200,000 clones, roughly 91% detected once. The trim removed 1 base at V and 0 bases at J, leaving 7 bases unmatched. Germline CDR1 SGHNT, CDR2 YYREEE (reference sequence). The CDR3 is 17 residues long. The clonotype originates from a woman aged 40-49 years who had recovered from COVID-19. V usage is TRBV5-4 and J usage is TRBJ2-4; 7 positions agree with TRBD2. Sequenced material: peripheral blood. The CDR3 DNA reads as TGTGCCAGCAGCTTGCCGGAAAGCGGGGTAGCCAAAAACATTCAGTACTTC. Translating gives CASSLPESGVAKNIQYF.